This record concerns one T cell receptor (beta chain) sequence. Antigen: not known. Germline V gene data show CDR1 as LGHNA and CDR2 as YSLEER. V was clipped by 0 bases and J by 0 bases, with 8 bases between them. The CDR3 contains 15 residues. The assay was run at deep level. Clones were sequenced by immunoSEQ multiplex PCR, and TCRdb holds only the in-frame ones, with some missing. The profile shows 650,000 to 800,000 clones, around 92% of them singletons. This sample was included in a study of shared clonotypes between healthy human individuals. General observations from the study: Clonotypes shared by all four donors outscored non-shared clonotypes in generation probability. Naive subsets tended to show greater estimated richness than memory subsets.

Naive CD8 cells were CD45RO-negative, positively selected for CCR7, excluding terminally differentiated effector memory CD45RA+ cells. The donors were adults (healthy and HIV-negative) with no recent acute infections or vaccinations. This TCR derives from a man aged 25-45 years in good health. V is TRBV4-3 and J is TRBJ1-1, with D unresolved. Sample: naive CD8+ T cells sorted from blood. The CDR3 here is CASSQERGLNTEAFF. In nucleotides, the CDR3 is TGCGCCAGCAGCCAAGAACGAGGCCTGAACACTGAAGCTTTCTTT.